The 30 T cell receptor beta chains below all came from one sample that was sequenced in a study of T cell responses to AZD1222 COVID-19 vaccine. The protocol was immunoSEQ multiplex PCR, while the TCRdb copy is restricted to in-frame clones and leaves out a portion. In the table there are about 93,000 clones, 85% to 90% of which are singletons. Sequencing used peripheral blood, obtained on day 0 of MenACWY control vaccination. Every receptor here comes from an adult in good health.

This chain uses TRBV5-1 with TRBJ1-2, with 8 bases fitting TRBD1. The length of the CDR3 is 16 residues. The germline gives CDR1 SGHRS, CDR2 YFSETQ. V lost 4 bases, J lost 7 bases, and 15 bases stayed unmatched. The CDR3 is CASSTGTGLPDFGYTF. DNA of the CDR3: TGCGCCAGCAGCACAGGGACAGGACTACCTGATTTTGGCTACACCTTC.

The sample holds a few counts of this clone. The chain couples TRBV10-1 to TRBJ2-7, with no clear D. The CDR3 is 13 amino acids. V lost 5 bases, J lost 1 base, and 9 bases lay in between. Germline V gene lookup returns CDR1 WNHNN and CDR2 SYGVQD (reference sequence). In DNA, the CDR3 is TGCGCCAGCAGTCCGACACCTTCCTACGAGCAGTACTTC. Translated, it gives CASSPTPSYEQYF.

The gene calls are TRBV7-9 and TRBJ1-2; D possibly corresponds to TRBD1 (6 bases). Germline V gene lookup returns CDR1 SEHNR and CDR2 FQNEAQ (reference sequence). The CDR3 consists of 15 residues. Trimming left V 5 bases short and J 7 bases short, with 20 bases between. Written as DNA, the CDR3 is TGTGCCAGCAGCACCCGGCCCACAAGGGGGGCTGGCTACACCTTC. This gives the protein CASSTRPTRGAGYTF.

The genes are TRBV19 and TRBJ1-5; maybe TRBD1 (6 bases). Trimming left V 3 bases short and J 4 bases short, with 13 bases between. CDR1 and CDR2 from the germline V gene are LNHDA and SQIVND (reference sequence). The CDR3 totals 15 residues. CDR3 residues: CASSIFGGLNQPQHF. The CDR3 DNA is TGTGCCAGTAGTATTTTCGGGGGGCTAAATCAGCCCCAGCATTTT.

The chain recombines TRBV12-5 with TRBJ1-5; D uncertain. The ends were cut back, 6 bases at V and 1 base at J, with 13 bases in the middle. The CDR3 sequence is 15 residues long. Germline CDR1 is LGHNT and CDR2 is FRNRAP. The CDR3: CASGYSGGSNQPQHF. Here the CDR3 DNA reads TGTGCTAGTGGGTACTCCGGCGGGAGCAATCAGCCCCAGCATTTT.

The chain joins TRBV16 to TRBJ1-2; possibly TRBD1 for D (5 bases). The CDR3 is made up of 14 amino acids. Germline assignment: CDR1 KGHSY and CDR2 FQNENV. V was clipped by 0 bases and J by 8 bases, with 13 bases between them. CDR3 sequence (DNA): TGTGCCAGCAGCCAATCTTCCAGGGCCAAGGGCTACACCTTC. This sequence encodes CASSQSSRAKGYTF.

The gene calls are TRBV11-3 and TRBJ1-1; 8 bases match TRBD1. The CDR3 is 15 amino acids. The germline V gene has CDR1 SGHNT and CDR2 YENEEA. The V and J ends lost 3 bases and 11 bases, in that order; junction bases with no gene match: 14. DNA for the CDR3: TGTGCCAGCAGCTTCGGGGGGACAGGCGACACTCGGGCTTTCTTT. It is translated as CASSFGGTGDTRAFF.

This clone was seen just once. The rearrangement uses TRBV10-3 and TRBJ1-2; no clear D. Germline CDR1 reads ENHRY; CDR2 reads SYGVKD. The CDR3 runs 12 residues. V was pared by 6 bases and J by 4 bases, with 9 bases between. The CDR3 coding sequence is TGTGCCATCAGCGGGTTTTTCTATGGCTACACCTTC. Protein sequence: CAISGFFYGYTF.

The CDR3 sequence: CATSDTGSTEAFF. The CDR3 DNA follows: TGTGCCACCAGTGATACAGGGTCCACTGAAGCTTTCTTT. The gene calls are TRBV24-1 and TRBJ1-1, with a tentative D call TRBD1 (6 bases). Deletions cut 3 bases from V and 4 bases from J, with 8 bases between. There are 13 residues in the CDR3. Germline V CDR1 and CDR2: KGHDR, SFDVKD.

The chain is built from TRBV30 and TRBJ2-7; 7 bases line up with TRBD2. CDR3 length: 16 amino acids. CDR1 GTSNPN and CDR2 SVGIG come from the germline V gene (reference sequence). Trimming took 1 base from V and 4 from J; bases not matched to a gene: 13. CDR3 region: CAWSGQLTSLGYEQYF. The CDR3 DNA reads as TGTGCCTGGAGTGGTCAACTGACTAGCTTGGGGTACGAGCAGTACTTC.

The CDR3 region is CASSPAGTGGAGTEAFF. The CDR3 region has the DNA TGTGCCAGCAGCCCCGCCGGGACAGGGGGCGCAGGAACTGAAGCTTTCTTT. The V call is TRBV13, the J call TRBJ1-1, with 12 bases lining up with TRBD1. CDR1 is PRHDT, CDR2 FYEKMQ, per germline (reference sequence). The ends lost 5 bases at V and 5 bases at J; junction bases unmatched: 12. CDR3 length: 17 amino acids.

This clone was recorded once. V gene TRBV5-8 combines with J gene TRBJ1-1; D not resolved. Germline CDR1 is SGHTS and CDR2 is YDEGEE. Trimming took off 1 base at V and 1 base at J, with 5 bases between the two ends. This CDR3 contains 13 residues. The CDR3 here is CASSLYKNTEAFF. The CDR3 DNA follows: TGTGCCAGCAGCTTGTACAAGAACACTGAAGCTTTCTTT.

This chain links TRBV9 with TRBJ1-5; D not certain. This CDR3 spans 14 amino acids. V was pared by 5 bases and J by 4 bases, with 13 bases between. Per the germline V gene, CDR1 is SGDLS and CDR2 is YYNGEE. The CDR3 bases are TGTGCCAGCAGTCCCGGCTCCATTAATCAGCCCCAGCATTTT. This translates into CASSPGSINQPQHF.

The V call is TRBV6-1, the J call TRBJ2-3; TRBD1 matches 7 bases. CDR1 is MNHNS, CDR2 SASEGT, per germline. With V trimmed by 3 bases and J by 1 base, 7 bases remained unmatched. The CDR3 extends over 16 amino acids. In nucleotides, the CDR3 is TGTGCCAGCAGTGACAGGGGGTGGTCTCGCACAGATACGCAGTATTTT. This translates into CASSDRGWSRTDTQYF.

This chain links TRBV12-3 or TRBV12-4 with TRBJ1-1; D remains ambiguous. The V end lost 4 bases, the J end lost 9 bases, and 9 bases lay between the germline ends. This CDR3 is built from 11 residues. This CDR3 reads CASSSTPQAFF. The CDR3 DNA reads as TGTGCCAGCAGTTCGACCCCGCAAGCTTTCTTT.

The CDR3 DNA reads as TGTGCCAGCAGTTATTGGCGGGGCGACAATGAGCAGTTCTTC. Translating gives CASSYWRGDNEQFF. The chain has TRBV27 and TRBJ2-1; maybe TRBD2 (6 bases). Germline V gene lookup returns CDR1 MNHEY and CDR2 SMNVEV (reference sequence). The CDR3 sequence is 14 residues long. V was clipped by 4 bases and J by 5 bases, with 12 bases between them.

V usage is TRBV2 and J usage is TRBJ2-7, with D possibly being TRBD1 (6 bases). Per the germline V gene, CDR1 is SNHLY and CDR2 is FYNNEI. The ends were cut back, 3 bases at V and 3 bases at J, with 15 bases in the middle. This CDR3 spans 15 amino acids. The chain's CDR3 is CASSETGPDLYEQYF. CDR3 bases: TGTGCCAGCAGTGAGACAGGCCCCGACCTCTACGAGCAGTACTTC.

V is TRBV19 and J is TRBJ1-3; unclear D gene. V lost 5 bases to trimming and J lost 4 bases, with 9 bases between them. CDR3 length: 13 amino acids. The germline V gene encodes CDR1 LNHDA and CDR2 SQIVND (reference sequence). The CDR3 sequence is CASSASVGNTIYF. The CDR3 coding sequence is TGTGCCAGTAGTGCCTCTGTGGGAAACACCATATATTTT.

The V gene is TRBV19, the J gene TRBJ1-5, with D perhaps matching TRBD1 (5 bases). Trimming left V 4 bases short and J 2 bases short, with 6 bases between. This CDR3 has 13 residues. CDR1 is LNHDA and CDR2 is SQIVND in the germline V gene (reference sequence). The DNA of the CDR3 is TGTGCCAGTAGTAAGGGACGCAATCAGCCCCAGCATTTT. This translates into CASSKGRNQPQHF.

J is TRBJ2-7 and V is TRBV7-2; D is undetermined. Germline CDR1 reads SGHTA; CDR2 reads FQGNSA. CDR3 length equals 14 residues. Trimming cost V 5 bases and J 5 bases, with 16 bases left between them. This CDR3 is CASSAWEGKHEQYF. The CDR3 bases are TGTGCCAGCAGCGCGTGGGAAGGGAAGCACGAGCAGTACTTC. The full variable domain, rest sourced from reference TRBV7-2 and TRBJ2-7, is GAGVSQSPSNKVTEKGKDVELRCDPISGHTALYWYRQSLGQGLEFLIYFQGNSAPDKSGLPSDRFSAERTGGSVSTLTIQRTQQEDSAVYLCASSAWEGKHEQYFGPGTRLTVT.

The chain couples TRBV5-4 to TRBJ1-5; D perhaps matches TRBD1 (6 bases). V lost 4 bases and J 5 bases, leaving 19 bases between the germline ends. CDR1 SGHNT and CDR2 YYREEE come from the germline V gene (reference sequence). The CDR3 is 16 amino acids. CDR3 nucleotides: TGTGCCAGCAGCATGACAGGTAGAGGTGGGGATCAGCCCCAGCATTTT. Translation gives CASSMTGRGGDQPQHF. The full variable domain, its missing parts supplied by reference TRBV5-4 and TRBJ1-5, is ETGVTQSPTHLIKTRGQQVTLRCSSQSGHNTVSWYQQALGQGPQFIFQYYREEENGRGNFPPRFSGLQFPNYSSELNVNALELDDSALYLCASSMTGRGGDQPQHFGDGTRLSIL.

The chain uses TRBV3-1 (or the pseudogene TRBV3-2) and TRBJ2-2, with D perhaps TRBD1 (6 bases). The CDR3 is made up of 13 amino acids. V shed 4 bases and J shed 3 bases, with 6 bases lying between them. The germline V gene encodes CDR1 LGHDT and CDR2 YNNKEL (reference sequence). The CDR3 sequence is CASSPGDTGELFF. Here the CDR3 DNA reads TGTGCCAGCAGCCCAGGGGACACCGGGGAGCTGTTTTTT.

V usage is TRBV2 and J usage is TRBJ2-2; possibly TRBD2 for D (5 bases). The germline CDR1 and CDR2 sequences are SNHLY and FYNNEI. The CDR3 is made up of 16 amino acids. V was cut by 3 bases and J by 12 bases, with 23 bases left in between. DNA for the CDR3: TGTGCCAGCAGTGATAGTTCCGCATTACCACCGGGGAAGCTGTTTTTT. This sequence encodes CASSDSSALPPGKLFF. Full variable domain (outside the CDR3, taken from reference TRBV2 and TRBJ2-2): EPEVTQTPSHQVTQMGQEVILRCVPISNHLYFYWYRQILGQKVEFLVSFYNNEISEKSEIFDDQFSVERPDGSNFTLKIRSTKLEDSAMYFCASSDSSALPPGKLFFGEGSRLTVL.

The chain employs TRBV27 and TRBJ2-2; 9 bases are a match to TRBD1. V lost 6 bases and J lost 7; bases outside the gene matches: 6. Germline CDR1 is MNHEY and CDR2 is SMNVEV (reference sequence). The length of the CDR3 is 14 residues. CDR3 nucleotide sequence: TGTGCCAGCAGAAGGACAGGGGATATCGGGGAGCTGTTTTTT. Translated, it gives CASRRTGDIGELFF.

The rearrangement uses TRBV30 and TRBJ1-3; D perhaps matches TRBD1 (5 bases). The V and J ends lost 4 bases and 0 bases respectively, with 10 bases between them. The CDR3 is 14 amino acids. Germline loops: CDR1 GTSNPN, CDR2 SVGIG (reference sequence). CDR3 amino acids: CAWTSQGSGNTIYF. CDR3 nucleotides: TGTGCCTGGACCTCGCAGGGCTCTGGAAACACCATATATTTT.

The rearrangement links TRBV6-5 to TRBJ2-7, with 7 bases identical to TRBD1. Germline trimming cut 6 bases from V and 3 bases from J; bases unmatched to any gene: 5. Germline CDR1 MNHEY, CDR2 SVGAGI. The CDR3 spans 13 residues. This chain's CDR3 is CASRLGQIYEQYF. CDR3 nucleotide sequence: TGTGCCAGCAGACTGGGACAGATCTACGAGCAGTACTTC.

The CDR3, as DNA: TGTGCCAGCAGCCGCGGGGGAGGCGGTCAGCCCCAGCATTTT. This codes for CASSRGGGGQPQHF. This sequence joins TRBV14 and TRBJ1-5; a weak D match, TRBD1 (5 bases). Per germline, CDR1 SGHDN and CDR2 FVKESK. The CDR3 sequence is 14 residues long. Trimming left V 4 bases short and J 6 bases short, with 13 bases between.

V usage is TRBV24-1 and J usage is TRBJ2-4; possible D gene TRBD2, 6 bases. Trimming cost V 1 base and J 8 bases, with 11 bases left between them. Per the germline V gene, CDR1 is KGHDR and CDR2 is SFDVKD. This CDR3 spans 14 amino acids. The CDR3 sequence: CATSDFPGGDIQYF. The CDR3 DNA reads TGTGCCACCAGTGATTTCCCAGGCGGGGACATTCAGTACTTC.

The chain joins TRBV18 to TRBJ1-1, with 8 nucleotides matching TRBD1. Germline lookup yields CDR1 KGHSH and CDR2 LQKENI. V lost 5 bases to trimming and J lost 4 bases; unmatched junction nucleotides: 6. The CDR3 contains 14 residues. The CDR3 bases are TGTGCCAGCTCAACCGGACAGGGAGTCACTGAAGCTTTCTTT. It yields the protein CASSTGQGVTEAFF.

The chain combines TRBV19 with TRBJ1-4; D gene uncertain. Germline loops: CDR1 LNHDA, CDR2 SQIVND (reference sequence). CDR3 size: 13 residues. With 11 bases removed from V and 4 bases from J, the gap between germline ends came to 14 bases. The DNA of the CDR3 is TGTGCCCCTAAGGTCACCCGTAATGAAAAACTGTTTTTT. As protein: CAPKVTRNEKLFF.